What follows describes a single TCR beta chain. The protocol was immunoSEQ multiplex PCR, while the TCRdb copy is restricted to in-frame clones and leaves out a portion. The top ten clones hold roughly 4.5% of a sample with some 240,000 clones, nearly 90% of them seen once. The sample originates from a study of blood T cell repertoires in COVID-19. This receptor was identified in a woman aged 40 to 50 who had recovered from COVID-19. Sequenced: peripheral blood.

For the CDR3, the DNA is TGTGCCAGCAGCTTAGCTAAAGTACCGAGGCCCTACAATGAGCAGTTCTTC. It encodes CASSLAKVPRPYNEQFF. The V and J genes are TRBV7-9 and TRBJ2-1; D unresolved. V shed 0 bases and J shed 2 bases, with 14 bases lying between them. The CDR3 spans 17 residues. Per germline, CDR1 SEHNR and CDR2 FQNEAQ (reference sequence). Full variable domain (outside the CDR3, taken from reference TRBV7-9 and TRBJ2-1): DTGVSQNPRHKITKRGQNVTFRCDPISEHNRLYWYRQTLGQGPEFLTYFQNEAQLEKSRLLSDRFSAERPKGSFSTLEIQRTEQGDSAMYLCASSLAKVPRPYNEQFFGPGTRLTVL.